The source of this T cell receptor beta chain is a study of T cells in Graves' hyperthyroidism and ophthalmopathy. Trimming removed 1 base from V and 6 bases from J; junction bases left unmatched: 7. This CDR3 has 15 amino acids. Germline assignment: CDR1 LNHDA and CDR2 SQIVND (reference sequence). For ophthalmopathy patients, the Clinical Activity Score was at least 3 and the NOSPECS grade at least 4; duration was under 3 months. The study left out patients who had uncontrolled infection, other autoimmune disease, pregnancy or lactation. Each diagnosis was grounded in clinical symptoms, serum thyroxine and TRAb, thyroid ultrasound, and orbital computed tomography. The TCR beta CDR3 regions underwent amplification using RNA transcripts as the source. First-round RT-PCR with HTBI primers amplified the TCR CDR3 region. Each CDR3 protein is one row after TCRdb ran MiXCR on the multiplex PCR reads. The data hold over 250,000 distinct CDR3 sequences, with over 15% observed a single time.

Study-wide findings and caveats: In validation, the model predicted ophthalmopathy. These predictions came a median about 6.5 months before onset.

A single count supports this clonotype. Its specificity is not known. This sequence originates from a woman aged 55 to 70 with Graves' ophthalmopathy. The chain carries TRBV19 and TRBJ2-5; 8 bases match TRBD1. Sequenced sample: blood. CDR3: CASSIVAGGMKTQYF. CDR3 nucleotides: TGTGCCAGTAGTATAGTGGCAGGGGGCATGAAGACCCAGTACTTC.